Shown below are 23 T cell receptor beta chains from a single sample sequenced in a study of cytomegalovirus exposure and HLA in healthy donors (dated by TCRdb to about 2017). The library was prepared using the immunoSEQ multiplex PCR assay. A mixture of 60 forward primers for TCR Vbeta segments and 13 reverse primers for TCR Jbeta segments was used in the multiplex PCR. TCRdb mirrors the immuneACCESS table, restricted to in-frame sequences. Some clones are absent from its copies; in checked studies, under half trace to an unresolved V gene, and the reason for the others is unknown. The sample data list approximately 100,000 clones, and 70% to 80% of these were observed just once. The ten largest make up 2.6% of the sample. The sample comprised PBMCs. The receptors originated from a man aged 45-65 years in good health and CMV-seropositive.

The chain has TRBV4-2 and TRBJ1-5; unclear D gene. Germline assignment: CDR1 LGHNA and CDR2 YNFKEQ. Trimming removed 0 bases at V and 0 bases at J, with 6 bases between. This CDR3 spans 15 amino acids. CDR3 region: CASSQDELSNQPQHF. CDR3 nucleotide sequence: TGTGCCAGCAGCCAAGATGAGCTTAGCAATCAGCCCCAGCATTTT.

This sequence joins TRBV7-6 and TRBJ2-3; 9 bases are shared with TRBD1. Germline assignment: CDR1 SGHVS and CDR2 FNYEAQ. This CDR3 is 14 amino acids long. V lost 5 bases and J lost 1; bases outside the gene matches: 1. CDR3 DNA: TGTGCCAGCAGCCGGACAGGGGGCACAGATACGCAGTATTTT. This translates into CASSRTGGTDTQYF. Complete variable domain (other parts from reference TRBV7-6 and TRBJ2-3): GAGVSQSPRYKVTKRGQDVALRCDPISGHVSLYWYRQALGQGPEFLTYFNYEAQQDKSGLPNDRFSAERPEGSISTLTIQRTEQRDSAMYRCASSRTGGTDTQYFGPGTRLTVL.

The chain couples TRBV19 to TRBJ2-6; possible D gene TRBD2, 5 bases. The CDR3 sequence is 15 residues long. CDR1 LNHDA and CDR2 SQIVND come from the germline V gene (reference sequence). V shed 8 bases and J shed 0 bases, with 11 bases lying between them. The DNA of the CDR3 is TGTGCCAGTTCCACGGGAATCTCTGGGGCCAACGTCCTGACTTTC. Translated, it gives CASSTGISGANVLTF.

The chain joins TRBV13 to TRBJ1-4; 8 bases match TRBD1. There are 13 residues in the CDR3. The V gene end was trimmed by 4 bases and the J gene end by 8 bases; junction bases not matched to a gene: 3. Germline V gene data show CDR1 as PRHDT and CDR2 as FYEKMQ (reference sequence). CDR3 coding DNA: TGTGCCAGCAGCTGGACAGGGCGGGAAAAACTGTTTTTT. It translates to CASSWTGREKLFF.

CDR3 sequence reads: CASSSDSGTDTQYF. The CDR3 DNA reads as TGCGCCAGCAGCTCGGACAGTGGCACAGATACGCAGTATTTT. The rearrangement joins TRBV5-1 to TRBJ2-3; D is perhaps TRBD1 (6 bases). Germline values: CDR1 SGHRS, CDR2 YFSETQ. Trimming cost V 3 bases and J 1 base, with 9 bases left between them. The CDR3 extends over 14 amino acids.

The chain employs TRBV7-8 and TRBJ1-5; D possibly corresponds to TRBD1 (6 bases). With 5 bases removed from V and 4 bases from J, the gap between germline ends came to 24 bases. Germline V lookup: CDR1 SGHVS, CDR2 FQNEAQ. CDR3 length: 18 residues. CDR3 sequence: CASSPTSSMDSPNQPQHF. The CDR3 DNA reads as TGTGCCAGCAGCCCAACCAGTTCTATGGACAGCCCTAATCAGCCCCAGCATTTT.

The chain couples TRBV29-1 to TRBJ2-5; a possible D gene is TRBD2 (5 bases). Trimming took 4 bases from V and 2 from J, leaving 11 bases between them. The germline gives CDR1 SQVTM, CDR2 ANQGSEA. The CDR3 spans 13 residues. The CDR3 DNA reads as TGCAGCGTTGCCCCGGGATTGCAAGAGACCCAGTACTTC. Protein: CSVAPGLQETQYF.

This CDR3 is CASSQEMGGEQFF. For the CDR3, the DNA is TGCGCCAGCAGCCAAGAGATGGGGGGTGAGCAGTTCTTC. The rearrangement uses TRBV4-1 and TRBJ2-1, with D tentatively TRBD2 (6 bases). The CDR3 has 13 amino acids. Germline CDR1 and CDR2: MGHRA and YSYEKL. The V gene lost 0 bases and the J gene lost 9 bases, with 9 bases spanning the gap.

This chain joins TRBV5-4 and TRBJ1-1, with 7 bases fitting TRBD1. The length of the CDR3 is 15 residues. With 0 bases clipped from V and 1 base from J, the junction kept 3 bases outside the gene matches. Germline V gene sequence: CDR1 SGHNT, CDR2 YYREEE (reference sequence). The CDR3 DNA reads TGTGCCAGCAGCTTGGAGGGGGCGCGGAACACTGAAGCTTTCTTT. Amino acid sequence: CASSLEGARNTEAFF.

This chain links TRBV6-1 with TRBJ1-2; D not certain. This CDR3 contains 12 residues. V was clipped by 6 bases and J by 4 bases, with 9 bases between them. The germline V gene encodes CDR1 MNHNS and CDR2 SASEGT. The CDR3 protein is CASSGSSYGYTF. The CDR3 DNA reads TGTGCCAGCAGCGGGTCGTCCTATGGCTACACCTTC.

This clone was seen a few times. The chain combines TRBV9 with TRBJ2-2, with D possibly TRBD2 on 6 matching bases. The CDR3 length is 15 residues. V lost 4 bases and J 4 bases, leaving 14 bases between the germline ends. Germline-derived CDR1 and CDR2 are SGDLS and YYNGEE. The CDR3 protein is CASSKLATITGELFF. CDR3 DNA sequence: TGTGCCAGCAGCAAACTAGCAACCATCACCGGGGAGCTGTTTTTT.

This sequence joins TRBV29-1 and TRBJ2-1; D possibly corresponds to TRBD1 (6 bases). The CDR3 totals 12 residues. The V gene lost 7 bases and the J gene lost 5 bases, with 12 bases spanning the gap. Germline V lookup: CDR1 SQVTM, CDR2 ANQGSEA. CDR3 protein: CSASRDNNEQFF. Written as DNA, the CDR3 is TGCAGCGCAAGCCGGGACAACAATGAGCAGTTCTTC.

The rearrangement joins TRBV2 to TRBJ1-2; 10 bases line up with TRBD1. This CDR3 comprises 15 residues. The ends lost 7 bases at V and 8 bases at J; junction bases unmatched: 13. Germline assignment: CDR1 SNHLY and CDR2 FYNNEI. This chain's CDR3 is CASTLTAGTGEGYTF. CDR3 sequence (DNA): TGTGCCAGCACATTAACGGCCGGGACAGGGGAAGGCTACACCTTC.

This clone was seen only once. The CDR3 region has the DNA TGCGCCAGCAGCTTGGTTGCTAGCGGGAAAGGGGAGCTGTTTTTT. It encodes CASSLVASGKGELFF. The chain links TRBV5-1 to TRBJ2-2; 9 nucleotides line up with TRBD2. The germline V gene encodes CDR1 SGHRS and CDR2 YFSETQ. The V and J ends lost 0 bases and 8 bases, in that order; junction bases with no gene match: 5. This CDR3 spans 15 amino acids.

The chain has TRBV5-1 and TRBJ2-3, with TRBD2 matching over 14 bases. This CDR3 is 16 amino acids long. Germline loops: CDR1 SGHRS, CDR2 YFSETQ. J gave up 5 bases and V 4 bases, and 6 bases lay outside the gene matches. The CDR3 DNA is TGCGCCAGCAGCACCGGGACTAGCGGGGGCGGAGATACGCAGTATTTT. Protein: CASSTGTSGGGDTQYF.

The V and J genes are TRBV7-9 and TRBJ2-7; 9 bases map to TRBD2. This CDR3 spans 14 amino acids. The V gene end was trimmed by 7 bases and the J gene end by 5 bases; junction bases not matched to a gene: 9. The germline CDR1 and CDR2 sequences are SEHNR and FQNEAQ (reference sequence). The CDR3 spells CASTRGGDRDEQYF. The CDR3 region has the DNA TGTGCCAGCACGCGGGGGGGGGATCGGGACGAGCAGTACTTC.

The V and J genes are TRBV2 and TRBJ1-2; a possible D gene is TRBD1 (5 bases). The CDR3 length is 13 residues. CDR1 is SNHLY, CDR2 FYNNEI, per germline. The V gene lost 8 bases and the J gene lost 8 bases, with 18 bases spanning the gap. The CDR3 DNA reads as TGTGCCAGCCGGCAGACAGCACTCGAGGGCTACACCTTC. Translated, it gives CASRQTALEGYTF.

The J gene is TRBJ1-1, the V gene TRBV18; D gene unclear. The CDR3 length is 14 residues. Deletions cut 6 bases from V and 6 bases from J, with 17 bases between. Germline V gene sequence: CDR1 KGHSH, CDR2 LQKENI. The CDR3, as DNA: TGTGCCAGCTCCCCTCCGGGGAGGGCGGCTGAAGCTTTCTTT. This translates into CASSPPGRAAEAFF. Based on the CDR3 plus reference TRBV18 and TRBJ1-1, the full variable domain is NAGVMQNPRHLVRRRGQEARLRCSPMKGHSHVYWYRQLPEEGLKFMVYLQKENIIDESGMPKERFSAEFPKEGPSILRIQQVVRGDSAAYFCASSPPGRAAEAFFGQGTRLTVV.

In this sample, this clone turned up once. The chain uses TRBV5-1 and TRBJ2-1; 12 bases map to TRBD1. V was pared by 0 bases and J by 7 bases, with 2 bases of the junction left unmatched. In germline, CDR1 is SGHRS, CDR2 YFSETQ. This CDR3 region has 15 residues. In DNA, the CDR3 is TGCGCCAGCAGCTTGGGGGACAGGGGGCAAAATGAGCAGTTCTTC. It translates to CASSLGDRGQNEQFF.

This clone was recorded a few times. The chain is built from TRBV4-2 and TRBJ2-2; 7 bases line up with TRBD2. The CDR3 totals 15 residues. Germline V gene sequence: CDR1 LGHNA, CDR2 YNFKEQ. V lost 4 bases, J lost 7 bases, and 9 bases stayed unmatched. This CDR3 is CASSLLGGSNGELFF. CDR3 DNA: TGTGCCAGCAGCCTCCTCGGGGGGTCGAACGGGGAGCTGTTTTTT.

In nucleotides, the CDR3 is TGTGCCAGCAGCCGGGGATCGGGTTATGGCTACACCTTC. This translates into CASSRGSGYGYTF. The rearrangement joins TRBV7-3 to TRBJ1-2; D remains ambiguous. Trimming left V 5 bases short and J 5 bases short, with 12 bases between. Germline-derived CDR1 and CDR2 are SGHTA and FQGTGA. This CDR3 is built from 13 residues.

The chain employs TRBV19 and TRBJ2-7, with 11 bases that match TRBD2. The length of the CDR3 is 15 residues. Germline V gene data show CDR1 as LNHDA and CDR2 as SQIVND (reference sequence). The trim removed 6 bases at V and 6 bases at J, leaving 10 bases unmatched. CDR3 nucleotides: TGTGCCAGTAGCCCCAGACTAGCGGGGACCCCCGAGCAGTACTTC. Its translation: CASSPRLAGTPEQYF.

This chain uses TRBV5-1 with TRBJ2-1, with a possible D match to TRBD2 (6 bases). Per the germline V gene, CDR1 is SGHRS and CDR2 is YFSETQ. CDR3 size: 18 residues. With 0 bases removed from V and 0 bases from J, the gap between germline ends came to 16 bases. The CDR3 bases are TGCGCCAGCAGCTTGGCTCAAGGAGGGCTCAGCTCCTACAATGAGCAGTTCTTC. This codes for CASSLAQGGLSSYNEQFF.